Listed below are T cell receptor beta chains from one sample, sequenced in a study of control samples from healthy donors and cancer patients. The protocol was immunoSEQ multiplex PCR, while the TCRdb copy is restricted to in-frame clones and leaves out a portion. Seen here are about 250,000 clones, more than 65% observed once, and the top ten hold roughly 15%. The sample consisted of PBMCs. Source of these receptors: a woman in her sixties with lung cancer. The CDR3 runs from the conserved cysteine through the conserved F or W. Each record gives: D gene, clone size, J gene, V gene, CDR3 DNA, CDR3 protein. A D gene is named only where the DNA matches it firmly. The listing skips clone size in some rows; elsewhere it reads once, few, many or a size class.

>NA|once|TRBJ2-1|TRBV19
TGTGCCAGTAGTAGGAGTAAGGAGCAGTTCTTC
CASSRSKEQFF
>TRBD1|NA|TRBJ1-2|TRBV27
TGTGCCAGCAGTCCCCACAGGGGACACACTGCAGGCTATGGCTACACCTTC
CASSPHRGHTAGYGYTF
>TRBD1|NA|TRBJ1-6|TRBV27
TGTGCCAGCAGTCCGGGACAGGCTGCTTCACCCCTCCACTTT
CASSPGQAASPLHF
>TRBD1|NA|TRBJ2-3|TRBV11-2
TGTGCCAGCAGCTTAAGGGACAGGGGGCGTTGGGATACGCAGTATTTT
CASSLRDRGRWDTQYF
>NA|NA|TRBJ1-4|TRBV7-8
TGTGCCAGCAGCTTGCTAGGATGGGCGCGTGAAAAACTGTTTTTT
CASSLLGWAREKLFF
>NA|NA|TRBJ1-2|TRBV3-1/TRBV3-2
TGTGCCAGCAGCCCCTCGCGTGGGGGATATTATGGCTACACCTTC
CASSPSRGGYYGYTF
>NA|NA|TRBJ1-6|TRBV5-1
TGCGCCAGCAGCTTGGTCTACGGTCTAAGCAATTCACCCCTCCACTTT
CASSLVYGLSNSPLHF
>TRBD1|NA|TRBJ2-6|TRBV5-1
TGCGCCAGCAGCTTGGGTGCAGGGGGCGCTGGGGCCAACGTCCTGACTTTC
CASSLGAGGAGANVLTF
>NA|NA|TRBJ2-3|TRBV12-3/TRBV12-4
TGTGCCAGCAGTTTTACAGATACGCAGTATTTT
CASSFTDTQYF
>TRBD2|NA|TRBJ2-7|TRBV10-2
TGCGCCAGCGGGAGGGACCGACTTAAGAGGGAGCAGTACTTC
CASGRDRLKREQYF
>NA|NA|TRBJ1-5|TRBV19
TGTGCCAGTAGTATAGGTGAAAATCAGCCCCAGCATTTT
CASSIGENQPQHF
>NA|few|TRBJ2-5|TRBV5-1
TGCGCCAGCAGCTTGGAAAATCCCCAAGAGACCCAGTACTTC
CASSLENPQETQYF
>TRBD1|once|TRBJ1-1|TRBV19
TGTGCCAGACCCACAGGGGAAACTGAAGCTTTCTTT
CARPTGETEAFF
>NA|NA|TRBJ1-3|TRBV3-1/TRBV3-2
TGTGCCAGCAGCCAAGGGACCGCCTATGGGGGTTCTGGAAACACCATATATTTT
CASSQGTAYGGSGNTIYF
>NA|NA|TRBJ2-2|TRBV3-1/TRBV3-2
TGTGCCAGCAGCCGGCAGGCGAACACCGGGGAGCTGTTTTTT
CASSRQANTGELFF
>NA|NA|TRBJ2-1|TRBV12-3/TRBV12-4
TGTGCCAGCGGAGTTATATTATACAATGAGCAGTTCTTC
CASGVILYNEQFF
>NA|few|TRBJ2-1|TRBV10-3
TGTGCCATCAGTGAGGAGGGCAGACACAATGAGCAGTTCTTC
CAISEEGRHNEQFF
>TRBD2|NA|TRBJ2-5|TRBV5-4
TGTGCCAGCAGCTTGGCCAGGGAGGGCCAAGAGACCCAGTACTTC
CASSLAREGQETQYF
>NA|few|TRBJ1-4|TRBV5-8
TGTGCCAGCAGCTTGCTCGGCAGTAATGAAAAACTGTTTTTT
CASSLLGSNEKLFF
>TRBD1|NA|TRBJ1-1|TRBV7-9
TGTGCCAGCACCCTTTCTCAGGGGGGAAACACTGAAGCTTTCTTT
CASTLSQGGNTEAFF
>TRBD2|NA|TRBJ2-7|TRBV3-1/TRBV3-2
TGTGCCAGCAGCCAAGACAATAGCGGGGGCGGCGAGCAGTACTTC
CASSQDNSGGGEQYF
>NA|NA|TRBJ1-1|TRBV27
TGTGCCAGCAGTTGGGGGCGGGGGGGCCGCACTGAAGCTTTCTTT
CASSWGRGGRTEAFF
>TRBD1|NA|TRBJ1-3|TRBV5-6
TGTGCCAGCAGCTGGGGGCAGGGGGCGCGTGGAAACACCATATATTTT
CASSWGQGARGNTIYF
>TRBD1|NA|TRBJ1-4|TRBV19
TGTGCCAGTAGCCACCCCCGGACAGGGGGAAAACTGTTTTTT
CASSHPRTGGKLFF
>NA|NA|TRBJ1-1|TRBV2
TGTGCCAGCAGTGAATTTTTGGGCAACACTGAAGCTTTCTTT
CASSEFLGNTEAFF
>NA|NA|TRBJ2-1|TRBV19
TGTGCCAGTAGTATCGATCATGAGTACAATGAGCAGTTCTTC
CASSIDHEYNEQFF
>NA|NA|TRBJ2-5|TRBV6-1
TGTGCCAGCAGTGAAGGAGGGCGGGGAGAGACCCAGTACTTC
CASSEGGRGETQYF
>NA|NA|TRBJ2-6|TRBV10-3
TGTGCCATCAGTGAGTCTGAGAACTCTGGGGCCAACGTCCTGACTTTC
CAISESENSGANVLTF
>NA|NA|TRBJ2-1|TRBV6-2/TRBV6-3
TGTGCCAGCAGTTGGAGTAGGGGTCGGGTCAATGAGCAGTTCTTC
CASSWSRGRVNEQFF
>NA|NA|TRBJ2-3|TRBV28
TGTGCCAGCAGCCCATACAGGCACCAACGTCGAACAGATACGCAGTATTTT
CASSPYRHQRRTDTQYF
>NA|NA|TRBJ1-6|TRBV5-1
TGCGCCAGCAGCTTGGTCCAGGGGTATAATTCACCCCTCCACTTT
CASSLVQGYNSPLHF
>TRBD1|NA|TRBJ1-6|TRBV9
TGTGCCAGCAGCGTTGGAGGGGGCATCGTCGATTCACCCCTCCACTTT
CASSVGGGIVDSPLHF
>TRBD2|NA|TRBJ2-7|TRBV5-1
TGCGCCAGCAGGGGGCTAGCGGGAGGACACCACGAGCAGTACTTC
CASRGLAGGHHEQYF
>NA|NA|TRBJ1-2|TRBV4-1
TGCGCCAGCAGCCTTCAGGGGCTGTTGTCCGGTGGCTACACCTTC
CASSLQGLLSGGYTF
>TRBD1|NA|TRBJ2-2|TRBV27
TGTGCCAGCAGTTTCTGGACAGGGCTGAACACCGGGGAGCTGTTTTTT
CASSFWTGLNTGELFF
>TRBD1|NA|TRBJ2-2|TRBV19
TGTGCCAGTAGTCCGGACAGGGGAAACACCGGGGAGCTGTTTTTT
CASSPDRGNTGELFF
>TRBD2|NA|TRBJ2-1|TRBV28
TGTGCCAGCAGTTTAGCGCTAGCGGGAGCCAATGAGCAGTTCTTC
CASSLALAGANEQFF